The 5 T cell receptor beta chains given below trace back to one sample, sequenced in a study of cytomegalovirus exposure and HLA in healthy donors. The PCR employed 60 Vbeta primers together with 13 Jbeta primers. Profiling relied on immunoSEQ multiplex PCR, and the TCRdb table lists in-frame clones only, not all of them. The top ten hold 0.55% to 0.75% of the sample, which has about 200,000 clones, 76% seen once. Sequencing was performed on PBMCs. The origin of the receptors is a young man in good health and CMV-seronegative.

With regard to this clone: The same CDR3 arises from other DNA sequences in this sample as well. The rearrangement uses TRBV11-2 and TRBJ2-7, with 9 bases matching TRBD1. Trimming at V came to 3 bases and at J to 4 bases, leaving 4 bases not matched to a gene. Per the germline V gene, CDR1 is SGHAT and CDR2 is FQNNGV. The CDR3 spans 14 residues. CDR3 amino acids: CASSLGQGIYEQYF. The CDR3 coding sequence is TGTGCCAGCAGCTTGGGACAGGGAATATACGAGCAGTACTTC.

This chain links TRBV18 with TRBJ1-5; D is ambiguous. Germline assignment: CDR1 KGHSH and CDR2 LQKENI. This CDR3 comprises 15 residues. Deletions cut 3 bases from V and 2 bases from J, with 11 bases between. DNA of the CDR3: TGTGCCAGCTCACCGGGAGCATTGGGCAATCAGCCCCAGCATTTT. Residues: CASSPGALGNQPQHF.

The chain has TRBV19 and TRBJ2-7; 7 nucleotides agree with TRBD1. The CDR3 is made up of 14 amino acids. The germline V gene has CDR1 LNHDA and CDR2 SQIVND (reference sequence). V dropped 5 bases and J dropped 5; count of bases not matched to a gene: 9. CDR3 DNA sequence: TGTGCCAGTAGTCCTCGGACAGGTCCCGACGAGCAGTACTTC. Protein: CASSPRTGPDEQYF.

V gene TRBV14 combines with J gene TRBJ1-4; D is uncertain. Germline CDR1 and CDR2: SGHDN and FVKESK. V was trimmed by 0 bases and J by 2 bases, leaving 19 bases between them. CDR3 length: 19 amino acids. CDR3 sequence (DNA): TGTGCCAGCAGCCAAGATTCCGTCAGGCCAAATTCGACTAATGAAAAACTGTTTTTT. Translation gives CASSQDSVRPNSTNEKLFF.

V gene TRBV5-1 combines with J gene TRBJ1-1; TRBD1 matches at 9 bases. The CDR3 contains 13 residues. Germline assignment: CDR1 SGHRS and CDR2 YFSETQ. Germline trimming cut 5 bases from V and 5 bases from J; bases unmatched to any gene: 4. CDR3 sequence: CASRGDRETEAFF. The DNA for the CDR3 is TGCGCCAGCAGGGGGGACAGGGAAACTGAAGCTTTCTTT.